Reported below is one T cell receptor beta chain. Its antigen is unidentified. This sample was taken from a study of cytomegalovirus exposure and HLA in healthy donors. Study information: A subsequent analysis reported that the 120 validation repertoires were produced on the same platform that had also been used for the 500 to 700 first-cohort repertoires.

Measured with immunoSEQ multiplex PCR; TCRdb has only the in-frame clones, and not every one. Altogether 90,000 to 130,000 clones are present, nearly 97% being singletons, with the ten largest covering roughly 0.66%. Overall study findings and caveats: Listed as cytomegalovirus-associated were 150 to 200 TCR beta chains. Clusters of TCRs from the first cohort tended to co-occur in the 100 to 150 validation repertoires (as a later analysis found).

V lost 7 bases to trimming and J lost 7 bases, with 20 bases between them. CDR3 size: 14 residues. Germline V gene data show CDR1 as MDHEN and CDR2 as SYDVKM. This receptor was identified in a woman between 18 and 30 years old in good health and CMV-seronegative. Sample: PBMCs. V is TRBV28 and J is TRBJ2-7; tentative D call: TRBD2 (6 bases). CDR3 coding DNA: TGTGCCAGCACCCCCCTCTGGAGGGATATGGAGCAGTACTTC. Translating it yields CASTPLWRDMEQYF.